Following are 26 T cell receptor beta chains from one sample sequenced in a study of blood T cell repertoires in COVID-19. TCRdb's copy holds only in-frame clones and misses some; the assay was immunoSEQ multiplex PCR. The sample includes fewer than 200,000 clones, about four fifths of them seen just once. The sample consisted of peripheral blood. These receptor sequences come from a woman older than 75 with COVID-19, enrolled during active disease.

J is TRBJ2-5 and V is TRBV7-9; 7 positions agree with TRBD1. Germline trimming cut 6 bases from V and 2 bases from J; bases unmatched to any gene: 12. CDR3 size: 16 residues. CDR1 SEHNR and CDR2 FQNEAQ come from the germline V gene (reference sequence). The CDR3 protein is CASSWRQGGVQETQYF. The CDR3 DNA reads TGTGCCAGCAGTTGGCGACAGGGTGGTGTTCAAGAGACCCAGTACTTC.

The genes are TRBV28 and TRBJ1-5, with TRBD1 matching 12 bases. This CDR3 is 14 amino acids long. Germline V gives CDR1 MDHEN, CDR2 SYDVKM. The CDR3 sequence is CGAGDRGRGQPQHF. CDR3 nucleotide sequence: TGTGGCGCTGGGGACAGGGGGCGAGGGCAGCCCCAGCATTTT.

The rearrangement joins TRBV19 to TRBJ2-5, with 10 bases lining up with TRBD1. Germline loops: CDR1 LNHDA, CDR2 SQIVND (reference sequence). With V trimmed by 5 bases and J by 3 bases, 3 bases remained unmatched. The CDR3 runs 14 residues. The CDR3 loop reads CASSQTGGKETQYF. In DNA, the CDR3 is TGTGCCAGTAGTCAGACAGGGGGCAAAGAGACCCAGTACTTC.

The chain employs TRBV11-2 and TRBJ2-4; 7 nucleotides match TRBD1. V lost 5 bases, J lost 8 bases, and 3 bases stayed unmatched. This CDR3 contains 12 residues. Germline CDR1 SGHAT, CDR2 FQNNGV. The CDR3, as DNA: TGTGCCAGCAGCGCAACAGGGGACATTCAGTACTTC. This encodes CASSATGDIQYF.

The chain is built from TRBV27 and TRBJ2-7; D is perhaps TRBD2 (6 bases). CDR1 MNHEY and CDR2 SMNVEV come from the germline V gene (reference sequence). CDR3 length: 16 amino acids. V was shortened by 5 bases and J by 2 bases, with 19 bases between the two germline ends. CDR3 amino acids: CASSPIGGRDTYEQYF. CDR3 coding DNA: TGTGCCAGCAGTCCCATCGGGGGACGGGATACCTACGAGCAGTACTTC.

This clone appeared a single time. The V and J genes are TRBV7-2 and TRBJ1-2; D is unresolved. The CDR3 consists of 14 residues. V gave up 5 bases and J gave up 4 bases, with 14 bases separating them. Germline lookup yields CDR1 SGHTA and CDR2 FQGNSA. The CDR3 nucleotides read TGTGCCAGCAGCCTAGGTGGGGAGGCCTATGGCTACACCTTC. This codes for CASSLGGEAYGYTF.

This clone has only a few counts. The chain combines TRBV4-3 with TRBJ2-1; TRBD2 matches at 11 bases. The CDR3 has 16 residues. Germline CDR1 LGHNA, CDR2 YSLEER. V lost 5 bases to trimming and J lost 3 bases; unmatched junction nucleotides: 6. CDR3 DNA sequence: TGCGCCAGCAGCTTGCGACTAGCGGGGATCTACAATGAGCAGTTCTTC. It yields the protein CASSLRLAGIYNEQFF.

This clone was observed a handful of times. This chain joins TRBV24-1 and TRBJ2-2, with 9 positions matching TRBD1. The CDR3 length is 16 residues. V lost 4 bases and J lost 4; bases outside the gene matches: 6. Germline lookup yields CDR1 KGHDR and CDR2 SFDVKD. CDR3: CATSDPGQGFTGELFF. In nucleotides, the CDR3 is TGTGCCACCAGTGACCCGGGACAGGGTTTCACCGGGGAGCTGTTTTTT.

This clone was found a few times. The V and J genes are TRBV13 and TRBJ1-1; D remains ambiguous. Germline V gene data show CDR1 as PRHDT and CDR2 as FYEKMQ (reference sequence). This CDR3 spans 14 amino acids. The V end was cut by 3 bases, the J end by 1 base, with 9 bases between. CDR3 region: CASSLQVENTEAFF. DNA for the CDR3: TGTGCCAGCAGCTTGCAGGTGGAGAACACTGAAGCTTTCTTT.

The V gene is TRBV9, the J gene TRBJ2-2; possible D gene TRBD2, 5 bases. V gave up 0 bases and J gave up 8 bases, with 14 bases separating them. This CDR3 has 15 amino acids. Germline CDR1 and CDR2: SGDLS and YYNGEE. Here the CDR3 DNA reads TGTGCCAGCAGCGTAGAGGTCGGGGTGATGGGGGAGCTGTTTTTT. It specifies CASSVEVGVMGELFF.

This chain uses TRBV18 with TRBJ1-5; D is undetermined. V was pared by 5 bases and J by 5 bases, with 22 bases between. The germline V gene encodes CDR1 KGHSH and CDR2 LQKENI. The CDR3 covers 17 residues. CDR3 DNA sequence: TGTGCCAGCTCATTGGAAATGCGGAGCGGAGGTGATCAGCCCCAGCATTTT. Its translation: CASSLEMRSGGDQPQHF.

The V gene is TRBV5-1, the J gene TRBJ2-5; tentatively, D is TRBD2 (6 bases). The CDR3 consists of 15 residues. CDR1 is SGHRS and CDR2 is YFSETQ in the germline V gene. The V end lost 4 bases, the J end lost 4 bases, and 17 bases lay between the germline ends. The CDR3 nucleotides are TGCGCCAGCAGCCAGGGACCCTCCGGGGGAGAGACCCAGTACTTC. It specifies CASSQGPSGGETQYF.

This chain uses TRBV5-4 with TRBJ1-2, with D hard to call. Germline values: CDR1 SGHNT, CDR2 YYREEE (reference sequence). With 4 bases removed from V and 2 bases from J, the gap between germline ends came to 9 bases. This CDR3 has 13 residues. The CDR3, as DNA: TGTGCCAGCAGCGGTGACATAAACTATGGCTACACCTTC. This encodes CASSGDINYGYTF.

The chain uses TRBV4-2 and TRBJ2-7, with 7 bases identical to TRBD2. CDR3 length equals 15 residues. The germline CDR1 and CDR2 sequences are LGHNA and YNFKEQ. Losses at the gene ends were 0 bases for V and 1 base for J; bases not matched to a gene: 3. CDR3 DNA sequence: TGTGCCAGCAGCCAAGAGGGGGGGGATTCCTACGAGCAGTACTTC. Protein sequence: CASSQEGGDSYEQYF.

This clone was observed at least ten times. The chain carries TRBV14 and TRBJ2-5, with TRBD2 as a possible D gene (6 bases). The CDR3 covers 15 residues. Trimming cost V 7 bases and J 5 bases, with 20 bases left between them. Per germline, CDR1 SGHDN and CDR2 FVKESK. The CDR3 protein is CASTLGGELGETQYF. DNA of the CDR3: TGTGCCAGCACTCTGGGCGGGGAGTTGGGCGAGACCCAGTACTTC.

In its sample, this clone was seen a few times. The chain carries TRBV5-6 and TRBJ1-2; D perhaps matches TRBD1 (5 bases). This CDR3 comprises 17 residues. Germline CDR1 reads SGHDT; CDR2 reads YYEEEE. V was pared by 3 bases and J by 3 bases, with 21 bases between. The CDR3 reads CASSWVPLGRGDYGYTF. CDR3 coding DNA: TGTGCCAGCAGCTGGGTCCCCCTCGGGCGGGGCGACTATGGCTACACCTTC.

CDR3 protein: CASSWALGGYYSGDTQYF. CDR3 sequence (DNA): TGTGCCAGCAGCTGGGCGTTGGGGGGATACTATTCAGGAGATACGCAGTATTTT. The J gene is TRBJ2-3, the V gene TRBV7-9, with a weak D call TRBD2 (6 bases). V was shortened by 4 bases and J by 5 bases, with 25 bases between the two germline ends. This CDR3 has 18 residues. Germline V gene sequence: CDR1 SEHNR, CDR2 FQNEAQ (reference sequence).

This CDR3 is CASLGENEKLFF. CDR3 sequence (DNA): TGTGCCAGCTTGGGAGAGAATGAAAAACTGTTTTTT. This rearrangement joins TRBV19 to TRBJ1-4; D gene ambiguous. Germline loops: CDR1 LNHDA, CDR2 SQIVND (reference sequence). V was shortened by 9 bases and J by 5 bases, with 10 bases between the two germline ends. The CDR3 sequence is 12 residues long.

This sequence joins TRBV24-1 and TRBJ2-1; the D gene is possibly TRBD2 (7 bases). The germline V and J ends were trimmed by 7 bases and 5 bases, with 11 bases remaining between them. Germline-derived CDR1 and CDR2 are KGHDR and SFDVKD. The CDR3 consists of 13 residues. CDR3 DNA sequence: TGTGCCACCAGGGGCGGGGGCGACAATGAGCAGTTCTTC. Its translation is CATRGGGDNEQFF.

The chain has TRBV2 and TRBJ1-1; D uncertain. V lost 6 bases and J 1 base, leaving 6 bases between the germline ends. CDR1 and CDR2 (germline): SNHLY, FYNNEI. CDR3 size: 12 residues. The DNA for the CDR3 is TGTGCCAGCAGGGCAGAGAACACTGAAGCTTTCTTT. It translates to CASRAENTEAFF.

This chain uses TRBV18 with TRBJ2-4; TRBD1 aligns across 7 bases. V gave up 6 bases and J gave up 6 bases; unmatched junction bases: 8. Germline V lookup: CDR1 KGHSH, CDR2 LQKENI. The CDR3 loop spans 14 amino acids. The CDR3 DNA reads TGTGCCAGCTCTCCATCAGAGGGGGCAAACATTCAGTACTTC. Its translation: CASSPSEGANIQYF.

The chain recombines TRBV7-2 with TRBJ2-7; tentatively, D is TRBD2 (5 bases). CDR1 SGHTA and CDR2 FQGNSA come from the germline V gene. V was pared by 5 bases and J by 3 bases, with 5 bases between. CDR3 length equals 11 residues. The CDR3 region is CASSDYYEQYF. CDR3 DNA sequence: TGTGCCAGCAGCGACTACTACGAGCAGTACTTC.

The V gene is TRBV6-4, the J gene TRBJ2-3, with TRBD2 identical over 10 bases. This CDR3 contains 15 residues. V trimming: 3 bases; J trimming: 5 bases; junction bases outside the gene matches: 5. In germline, CDR1 is MRHNA, CDR2 SNTAGT. In nucleotides, the CDR3 is TGTGCCAGCAGTGAGGCTAGCGGGAGACAAGATACGCAGTATTTT. Amino acids: CASSEASGRQDTQYF.

The chain uses TRBV4-3 and TRBJ2-7; TRBD1 matches at 8 bases. The V gene's germline CDR1 is LGHNA and CDR2 YSLEER. The CDR3 loop spans 14 amino acids. V shed 4 bases, J shed 1 base, and the junction held 3 bases outside the gene matches. CDR3 loop: CASSPGQGSYEQYF. The DNA for the CDR3 is TGCGCCAGCAGCCCCGGACAGGGTTCCTACGAGCAGTACTTC.

In its sample, this clone was seen a few times. The rearrangement links TRBV30 to TRBJ1-2; perhaps TRBD1 as D (5 bases). Germline CDR1 GTSNPN, CDR2 SVGIG (reference sequence). Between the trimmed V and J ends, which lost 0 bases and 4 bases, there was a span of 15 bases. The length of the CDR3 is 15 residues. The CDR3 region has the DNA TGTGCCTGGAGTGTAGGGCAGGGCAAGACCTATGGCTACACCTTC. Translated, it gives CAWSVGQGKTYGYTF.

This sequence joins TRBV7-9 and TRBJ1-6; 10 bases are a match to TRBD1. Trimming at V came to 5 bases and at J to 8 bases, leaving 3 bases not matched to a gene. Germline V gene lookup returns CDR1 SEHNR and CDR2 FQNEAQ (reference sequence). There are 14 residues in the CDR3. CDR3 loop: CASSPTGGDSPLHF. CDR3 bases: TGTGCCAGCAGCCCGACAGGGGGCGATTCACCCCTCCACTTT.